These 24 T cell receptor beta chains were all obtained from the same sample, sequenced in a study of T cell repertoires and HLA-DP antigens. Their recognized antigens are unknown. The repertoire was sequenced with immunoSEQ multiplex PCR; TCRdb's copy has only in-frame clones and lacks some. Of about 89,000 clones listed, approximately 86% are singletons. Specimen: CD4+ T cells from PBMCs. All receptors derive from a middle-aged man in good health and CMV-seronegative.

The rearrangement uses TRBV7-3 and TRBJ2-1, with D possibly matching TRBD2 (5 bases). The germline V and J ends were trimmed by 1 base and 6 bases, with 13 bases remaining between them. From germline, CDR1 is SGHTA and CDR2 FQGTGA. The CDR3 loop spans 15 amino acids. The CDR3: CASSLMAGRANEQFF. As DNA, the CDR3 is TGTGCCAGCAGCTTAATGGCCGGGCGGGCCAATGAGCAGTTCTTC. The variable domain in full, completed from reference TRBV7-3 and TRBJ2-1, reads GAGVSQTPSNKVTEKGKYVELRCDPISGHTALYWYRQSLGQGPEFLIYFQGTGAADDSGLPNDRFFAVRPEGSVSTLKIQRTERGDSAVYLCASSLMAGRANEQFFGPGTRLTVL.

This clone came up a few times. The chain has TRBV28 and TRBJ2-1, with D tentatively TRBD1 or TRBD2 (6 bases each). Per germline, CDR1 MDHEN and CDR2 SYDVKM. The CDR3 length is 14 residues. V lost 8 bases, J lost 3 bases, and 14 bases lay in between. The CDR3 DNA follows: TGTGCCAGCCGCCCCGGGGGCAACTACAATGAGCAGTTCTTC. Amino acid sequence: CASRPGGNYNEQFF.

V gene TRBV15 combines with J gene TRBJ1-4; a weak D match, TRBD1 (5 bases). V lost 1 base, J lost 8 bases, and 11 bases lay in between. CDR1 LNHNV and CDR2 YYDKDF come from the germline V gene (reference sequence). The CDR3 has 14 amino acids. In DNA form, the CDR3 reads TGTGCCACCAGCAGAGGGAGGGGAGGGGAAAAACTGTTTTTT. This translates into CATSRGRGGEKLFF.

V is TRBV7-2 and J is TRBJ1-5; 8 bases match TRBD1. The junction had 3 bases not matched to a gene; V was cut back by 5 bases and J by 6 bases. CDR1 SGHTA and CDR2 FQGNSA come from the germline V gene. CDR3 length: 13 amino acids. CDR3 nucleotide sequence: TGTGCCAGCAGCGGGGACAGGTCTCAGCCCCAGCATTTT. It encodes CASSGDRSQPQHF. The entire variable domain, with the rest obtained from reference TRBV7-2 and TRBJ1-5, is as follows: GAGVSQSPSNKVTEKGKDVELRCDPISGHTALYWYRQSLGQGLEFLIYFQGNSAPDKSGLPSDRFSAERTGGSVSTLTIQRTQQEDSAVYLCASSGDRSQPQHFGDGTRLSIL.

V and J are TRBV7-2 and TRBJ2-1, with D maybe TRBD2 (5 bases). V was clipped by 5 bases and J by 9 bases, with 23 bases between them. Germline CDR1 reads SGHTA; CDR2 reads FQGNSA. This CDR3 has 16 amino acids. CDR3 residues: CASSIRYPSSVGEQFF. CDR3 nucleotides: TGTGCCAGCAGCATACGGTATCCTAGCTCGGTGGGTGAGCAGTTCTTC.

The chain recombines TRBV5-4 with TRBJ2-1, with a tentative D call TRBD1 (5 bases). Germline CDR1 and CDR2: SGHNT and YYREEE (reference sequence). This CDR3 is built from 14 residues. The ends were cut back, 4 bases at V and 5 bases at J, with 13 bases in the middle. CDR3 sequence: CASSGRERNNEQFF. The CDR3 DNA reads TGTGCCAGCAGCGGCAGGGAAAGAAACAATGAGCAGTTCTTC.

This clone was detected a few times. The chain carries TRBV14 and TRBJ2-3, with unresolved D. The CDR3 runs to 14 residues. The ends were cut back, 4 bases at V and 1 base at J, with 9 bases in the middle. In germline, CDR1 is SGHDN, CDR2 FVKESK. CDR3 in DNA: TGTGCCAGCAGCCTCTTAATAGGCACAGATACGCAGTATTTT. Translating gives CASSLLIGTDTQYF.

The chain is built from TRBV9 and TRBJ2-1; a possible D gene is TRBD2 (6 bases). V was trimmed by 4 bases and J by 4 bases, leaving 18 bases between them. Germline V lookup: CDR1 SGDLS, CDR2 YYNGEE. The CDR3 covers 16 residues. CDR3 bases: TGTGCCAGCAGCAAGGGAGGAGGGTCTGGATACAATGAGCAGTTCTTC. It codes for CASSKGGGSGYNEQFF. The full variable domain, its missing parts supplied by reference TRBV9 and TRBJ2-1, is DSGVTQTPKHLITATGQRVTLRCSPRSGDLSVYWYQQSLDQGLQFLIQYYNGEERAKGNILERFSAQQFPDLHSELNLSSLELGDSALYFCASSKGGGSGYNEQFFGPGTRLTVL.

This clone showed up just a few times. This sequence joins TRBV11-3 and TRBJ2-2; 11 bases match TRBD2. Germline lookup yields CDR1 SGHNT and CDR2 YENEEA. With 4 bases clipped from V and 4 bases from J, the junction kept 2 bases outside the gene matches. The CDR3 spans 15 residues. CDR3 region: CASSSSGRTTGELFF. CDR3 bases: TGTGCCAGCAGCTCTAGCGGGAGGACCACCGGGGAGCTGTTTTTT.

This chain's CDR3 is CASSSGGLDHGELFF. CDR3 coding DNA: TGCGCCAGCAGCTCGGGCGGACTAGATCACGGGGAGCTGTTTTTT. This rearrangement joins TRBV5-1 to TRBJ2-2; 7 bases agree with TRBD2. This CDR3 comprises 15 residues. Trimming cost V 3 bases and J 7 bases; bases outside gene matches: 9. In germline, CDR1 is SGHRS, CDR2 YFSETQ.

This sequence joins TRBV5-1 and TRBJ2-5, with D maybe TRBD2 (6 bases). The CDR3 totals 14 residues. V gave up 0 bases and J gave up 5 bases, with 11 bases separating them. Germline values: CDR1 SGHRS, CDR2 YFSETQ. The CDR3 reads CASSLAGGGETQYF. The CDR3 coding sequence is TGCGCCAGCAGCTTGGCCGGGGGTGGGGAGACCCAGTACTTC.

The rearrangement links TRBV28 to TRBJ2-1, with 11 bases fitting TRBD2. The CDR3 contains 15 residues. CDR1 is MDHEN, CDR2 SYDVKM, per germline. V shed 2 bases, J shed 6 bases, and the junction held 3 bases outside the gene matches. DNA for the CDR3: TGTGCCAGCAGTTTAGGGACTAGCGGACCCAATGAGCAGTTCTTC. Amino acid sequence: CASSLGTSGPNEQFF.

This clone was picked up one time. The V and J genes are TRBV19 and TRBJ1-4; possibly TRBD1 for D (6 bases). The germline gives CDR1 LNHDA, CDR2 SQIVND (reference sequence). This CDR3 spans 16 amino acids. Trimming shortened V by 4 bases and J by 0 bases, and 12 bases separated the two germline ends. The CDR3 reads CASSTTGPATNEKLFF. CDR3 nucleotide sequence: TGTGCCAGTAGTACAACAGGGCCCGCAACTAATGAAAAACTGTTTTTT.

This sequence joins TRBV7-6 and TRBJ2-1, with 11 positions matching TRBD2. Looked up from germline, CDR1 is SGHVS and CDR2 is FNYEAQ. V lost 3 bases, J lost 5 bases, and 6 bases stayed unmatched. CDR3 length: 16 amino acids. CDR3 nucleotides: TGTGCCAGCAGCTTCGGCGGGACTAGCGGAAACAATGAGCAGTTCTTC. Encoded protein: CASSFGGTSGNNEQFF.

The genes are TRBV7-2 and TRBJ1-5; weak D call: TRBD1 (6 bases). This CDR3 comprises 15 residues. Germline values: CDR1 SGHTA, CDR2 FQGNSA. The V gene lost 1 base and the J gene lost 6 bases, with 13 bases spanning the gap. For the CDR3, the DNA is TGTGCCAGCAGCTTAGTGGTGACAGGCCGTCAGCCCCAGCATTTT. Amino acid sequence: CASSLVVTGRQPQHF.

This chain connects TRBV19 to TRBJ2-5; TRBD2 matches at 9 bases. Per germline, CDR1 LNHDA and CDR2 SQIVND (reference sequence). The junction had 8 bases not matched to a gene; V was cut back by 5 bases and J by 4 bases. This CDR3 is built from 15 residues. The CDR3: CASSGGRGSGETQYF. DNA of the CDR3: TGTGCCAGTAGTGGCGGGAGGGGATCGGGAGAGACCCAGTACTTC.

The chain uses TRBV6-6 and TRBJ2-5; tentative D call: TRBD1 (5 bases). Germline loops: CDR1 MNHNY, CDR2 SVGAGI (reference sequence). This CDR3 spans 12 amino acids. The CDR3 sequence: CATRRGEETQYF. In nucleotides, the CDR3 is TGTGCGACCAGAAGGGGTGAGGAGACCCAGTACTTC.

The CDR3: CASSQDQSGTDTQYF. DNA for the CDR3: TGCGCCAGCAGCCAAGACCAATCTGGAACAGATACGCAGTATTTT. The V call is TRBV4-3, the J call TRBJ2-3; D gene unclear. This CDR3 comprises 15 residues. V lost 0 bases and J lost 3, with 10 bases in between. CDR1 is LGHNA and CDR2 is YSLEER in the germline V gene.

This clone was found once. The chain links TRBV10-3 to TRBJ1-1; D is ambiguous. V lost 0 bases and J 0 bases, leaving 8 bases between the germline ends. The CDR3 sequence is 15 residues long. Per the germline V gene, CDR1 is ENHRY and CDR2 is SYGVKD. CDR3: CAISESADLNTEAFF. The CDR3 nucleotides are TGTGCCATCAGTGAGTCAGCGGACTTGAACACTGAAGCTTTCTTT.

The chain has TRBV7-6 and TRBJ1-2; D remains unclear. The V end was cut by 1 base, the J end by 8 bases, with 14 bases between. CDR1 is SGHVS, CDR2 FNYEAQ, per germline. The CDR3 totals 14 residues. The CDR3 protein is CASSLEDQRGGYTF. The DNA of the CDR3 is TGTGCCAGCAGCTTAGAGGATCAAAGAGGCGGCTACACCTTC.

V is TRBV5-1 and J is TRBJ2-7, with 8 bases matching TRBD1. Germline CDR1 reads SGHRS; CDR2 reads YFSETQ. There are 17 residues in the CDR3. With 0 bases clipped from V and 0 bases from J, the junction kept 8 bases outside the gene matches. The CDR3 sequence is CASSLALRQGSSYEQYF. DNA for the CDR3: TGCGCCAGCAGCTTGGCCTTGAGACAGGGGAGCTCCTACGAGCAGTACTTC.

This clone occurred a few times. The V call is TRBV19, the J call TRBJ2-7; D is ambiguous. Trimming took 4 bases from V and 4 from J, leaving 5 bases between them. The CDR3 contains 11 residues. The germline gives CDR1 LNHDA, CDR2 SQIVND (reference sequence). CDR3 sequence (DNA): TGTGCCAGTAGTAACACGTACGAGCAGTACTTC. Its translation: CASSNTYEQYF.

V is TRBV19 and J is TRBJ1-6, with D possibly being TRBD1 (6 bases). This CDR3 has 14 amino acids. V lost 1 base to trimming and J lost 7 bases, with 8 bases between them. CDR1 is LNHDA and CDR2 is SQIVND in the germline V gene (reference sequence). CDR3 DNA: TGTGCCAGTAGTATAGGGCAGGGGAATTCACCCCTCCACTTT. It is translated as CASSIGQGNSPLHF.

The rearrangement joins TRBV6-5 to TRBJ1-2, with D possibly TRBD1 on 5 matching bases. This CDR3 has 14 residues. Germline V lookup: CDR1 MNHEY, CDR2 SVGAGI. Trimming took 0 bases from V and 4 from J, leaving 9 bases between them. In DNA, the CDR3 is TGTGCCAGCAGTTACTCGGGGCAGGGCTATGGCTACACCTTC. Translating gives CASSYSGQGYGYTF.